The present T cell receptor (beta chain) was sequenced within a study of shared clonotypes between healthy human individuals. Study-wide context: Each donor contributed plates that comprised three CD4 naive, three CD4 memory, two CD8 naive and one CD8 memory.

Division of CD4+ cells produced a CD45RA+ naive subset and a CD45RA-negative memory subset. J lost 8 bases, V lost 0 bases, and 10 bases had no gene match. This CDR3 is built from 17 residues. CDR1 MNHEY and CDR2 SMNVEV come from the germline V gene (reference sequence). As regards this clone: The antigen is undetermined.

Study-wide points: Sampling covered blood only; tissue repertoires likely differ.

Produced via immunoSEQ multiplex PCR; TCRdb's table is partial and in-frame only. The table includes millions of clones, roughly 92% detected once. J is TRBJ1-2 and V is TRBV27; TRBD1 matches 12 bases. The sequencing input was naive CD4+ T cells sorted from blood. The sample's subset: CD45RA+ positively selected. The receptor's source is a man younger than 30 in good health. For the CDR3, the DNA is TGTGCCAGCAGTTTATCGAGGGCGGGACAGGGGGCAGGAGGCTACACCTTC. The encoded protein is CASSLSRAGQGAGGYTF.